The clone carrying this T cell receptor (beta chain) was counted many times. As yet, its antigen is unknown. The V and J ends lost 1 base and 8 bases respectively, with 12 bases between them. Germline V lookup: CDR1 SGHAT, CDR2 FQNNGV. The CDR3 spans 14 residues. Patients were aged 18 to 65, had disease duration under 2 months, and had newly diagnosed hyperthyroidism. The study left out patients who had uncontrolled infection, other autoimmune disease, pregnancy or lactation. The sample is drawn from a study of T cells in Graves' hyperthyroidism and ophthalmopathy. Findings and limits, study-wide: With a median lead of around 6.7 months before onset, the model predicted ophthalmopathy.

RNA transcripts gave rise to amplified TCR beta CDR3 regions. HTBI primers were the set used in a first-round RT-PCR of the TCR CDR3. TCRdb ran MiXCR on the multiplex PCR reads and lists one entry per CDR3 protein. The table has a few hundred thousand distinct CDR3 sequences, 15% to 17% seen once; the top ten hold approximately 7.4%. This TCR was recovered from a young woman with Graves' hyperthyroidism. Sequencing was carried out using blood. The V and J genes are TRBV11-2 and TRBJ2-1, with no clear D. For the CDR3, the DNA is TGTGCCAGCAGCTTAGCTCAGGTCGTTCATGAGCAGTTCTTC. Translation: CASSLAQVVHEQFF.